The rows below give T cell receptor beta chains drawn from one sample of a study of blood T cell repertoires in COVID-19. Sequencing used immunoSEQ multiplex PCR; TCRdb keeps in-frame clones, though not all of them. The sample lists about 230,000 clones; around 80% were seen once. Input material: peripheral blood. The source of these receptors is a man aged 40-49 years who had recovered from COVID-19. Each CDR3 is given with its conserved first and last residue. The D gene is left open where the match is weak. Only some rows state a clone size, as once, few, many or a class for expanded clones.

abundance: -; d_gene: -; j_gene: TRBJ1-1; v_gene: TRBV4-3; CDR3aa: CASSHPPRNTEAFF; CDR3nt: TGCGCCAGCAGCCACCCCCCGAGGAACACTGAAGCTTTCTTT
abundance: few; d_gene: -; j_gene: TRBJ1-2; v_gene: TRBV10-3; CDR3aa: CAISAMGGKDYGYTF; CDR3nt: TGTGCCATCAGTGCAATGGGGGGTAAGGACTATGGCTACACCTTC
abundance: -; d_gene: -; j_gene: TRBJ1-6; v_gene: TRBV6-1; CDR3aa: CASSEFPSSGSYNSPLHF; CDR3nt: TGTGCCAGCAGTGAATTCCCCAGCTCAGGCTCCTATAATTCACCCCTCCACTTT
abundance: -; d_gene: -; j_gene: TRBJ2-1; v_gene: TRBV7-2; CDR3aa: CASSLDRDITYNEQFF; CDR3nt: TGTGCCAGCAGCTTAGATAGGGACATAACCTACAATGAGCAGTTCTTC
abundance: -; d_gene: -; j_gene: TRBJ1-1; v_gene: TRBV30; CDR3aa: CAWAEQGNTEAFF; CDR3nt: TGTGCCTGGGCTGAACAGGGGAACACTGAAGCTTTCTTT
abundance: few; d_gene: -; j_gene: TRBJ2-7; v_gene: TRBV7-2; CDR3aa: CASSLASLEQYF; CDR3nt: TGTGCCAGCAGCTTAGCGTCTCTCGAGCAGTACTTC
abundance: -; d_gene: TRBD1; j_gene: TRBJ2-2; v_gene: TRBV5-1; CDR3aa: CASRGQKNTGELFF; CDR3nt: TGCGCCAGCAGGGGACAGAAGAACACCGGGGAGCTGTTTTTT
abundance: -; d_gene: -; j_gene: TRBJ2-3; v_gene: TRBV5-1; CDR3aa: CASSFLQGTDTQYF; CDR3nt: TGCGCCAGCAGCTTCTTACAGGGCACAGATACGCAGTATTTT
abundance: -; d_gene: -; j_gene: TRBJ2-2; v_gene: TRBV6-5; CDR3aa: CASSSGTTNTGELFF; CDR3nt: TGTGCCAGCAGTTCAGGGACAACGAACACCGGGGAGCTGTTTTTT
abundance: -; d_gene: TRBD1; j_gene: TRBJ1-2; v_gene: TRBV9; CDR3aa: CASSVGQGSYGYTF; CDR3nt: TGTGCCAGCAGCGTCGGACAGGGAAGCTATGGCTACACCTTC
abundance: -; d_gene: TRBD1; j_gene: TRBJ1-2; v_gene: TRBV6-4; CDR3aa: CASSDSTGAGYTF; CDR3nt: TGTGCCAGCAGTGACTCGACAGGGGCCGGCTACACCTTC
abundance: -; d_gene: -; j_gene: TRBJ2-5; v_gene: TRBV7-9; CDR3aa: CASSRGLGQETQYF; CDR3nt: TGTGCCAGCAGCCGCGGACTCGGCCAAGAGACCCAGTACTTC
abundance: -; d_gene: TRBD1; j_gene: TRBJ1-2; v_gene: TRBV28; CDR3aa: CASTRDSQSDGYTF; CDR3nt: TGTGCCAGTACCCGGGACAGTCAATCCGATGGCTACACCTTC
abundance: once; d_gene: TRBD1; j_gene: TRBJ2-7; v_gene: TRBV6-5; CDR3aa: CASSLLGTGSYEQYF; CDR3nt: TGTGCCAGCAGTTTACTCGGGACAGGCTCCTACGAGCAGTACTTC
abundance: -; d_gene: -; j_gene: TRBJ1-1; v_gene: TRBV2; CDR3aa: CASILGSFMNTEAFF; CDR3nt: TGTGCCAGCATATTAGGGAGTTTCATGAACACTGAAGCTTTCTTT
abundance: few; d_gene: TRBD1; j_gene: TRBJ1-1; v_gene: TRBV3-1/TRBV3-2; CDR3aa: CASSRGQAGNTEAFF; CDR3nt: TGTGCCAGCAGCCGGGGACAGGCTGGGAACACTGAAGCTTTCTTT
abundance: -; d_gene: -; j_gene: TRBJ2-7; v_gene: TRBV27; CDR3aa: CASSMGRGSYEQYF; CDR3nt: TGTGCCAGCAGTATGGGTAGGGGATCCTACGAGCAGTACTTC
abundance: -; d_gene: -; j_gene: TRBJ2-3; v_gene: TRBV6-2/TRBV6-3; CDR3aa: CASSSSPEADTQYF; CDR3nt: TGTGCCAGCAGTTCAAGCCCCGAGGCAGATACGCAGTATTTT
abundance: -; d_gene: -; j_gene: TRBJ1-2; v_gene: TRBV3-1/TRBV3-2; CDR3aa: CASSQQQAKIF; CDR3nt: TGTGCCAGCAGCCAACAACAGGCCAAGATCTTC
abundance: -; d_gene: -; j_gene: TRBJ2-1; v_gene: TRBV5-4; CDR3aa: CASSLAQDEQFF; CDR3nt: TGTGCCAGCAGCTTGGCACAGGATGAGCAGTTCTTC
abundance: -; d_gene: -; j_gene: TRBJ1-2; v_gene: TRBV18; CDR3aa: CASSPPTGLQGGYTF; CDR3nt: TGTGCCAGCTCACCTCCAACAGGATTACAGGGTGGCTACACCTTC
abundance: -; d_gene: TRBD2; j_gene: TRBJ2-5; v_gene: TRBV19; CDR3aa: CASKSSGETQYF; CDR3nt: TGTGCCAGTAAGTCTAGCGGAGAGACCCAGTACTTC
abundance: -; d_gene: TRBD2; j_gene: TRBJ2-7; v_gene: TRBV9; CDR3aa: CASSVGAGEAYEQYF; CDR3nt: TGTGCCAGCAGCGTAGGAGCGGGAGAGGCATACGAGCAGTACTTC
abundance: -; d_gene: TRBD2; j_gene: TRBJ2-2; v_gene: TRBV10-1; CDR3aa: CASGKAGVGTGELFF; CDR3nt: TGCGCCAGCGGCAAAGCGGGAGTTGGTACCGGGGAGCTGTTTTTT
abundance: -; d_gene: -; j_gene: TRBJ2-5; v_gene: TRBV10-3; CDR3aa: CAISESAATRQETQYF; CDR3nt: TGTGCCATCAGTGAGTCGGCAGCTACCAGGCAAGAGACCCAGTACTTC
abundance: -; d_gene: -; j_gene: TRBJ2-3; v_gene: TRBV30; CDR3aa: CAWSAAGDTQYF; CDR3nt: TGTGCCTGGAGTGCCGCGGGAGATACGCAGTATTTT
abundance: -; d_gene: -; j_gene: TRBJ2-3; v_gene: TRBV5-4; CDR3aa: CASSLGGPTDTQYF; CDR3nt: TGTGCCAGCAGCTTGGGGGGGCCCACAGATACGCAGTATTTT
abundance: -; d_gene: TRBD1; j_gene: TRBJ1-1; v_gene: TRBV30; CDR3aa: CAWLFTGGHTEAFF; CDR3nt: TGTGCCTGGCTTTTCACAGGGGGCCATACTGAAGCTTTCTTT
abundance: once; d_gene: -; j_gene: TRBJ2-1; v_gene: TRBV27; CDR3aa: CASSVSAYNEQFF; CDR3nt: TGTGCCAGCAGCGTTAGCGCCTACAATGAGCAGTTCTTC
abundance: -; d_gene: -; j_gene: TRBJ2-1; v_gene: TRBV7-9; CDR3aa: CASSLLGGGANEQFF; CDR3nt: TGTGCCAGCAGCTTATTGGGCGGAGGGGCCAATGAGCAGTTCTTC
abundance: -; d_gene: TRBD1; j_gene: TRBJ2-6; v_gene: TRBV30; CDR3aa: CAWQGDPGSGANVLTF; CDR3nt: TGTGCCTGGCAGGGGGACCCTGGGTCTGGGGCCAACGTCCTGACTTTC
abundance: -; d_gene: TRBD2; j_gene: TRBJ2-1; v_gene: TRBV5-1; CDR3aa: CASSLGLADQTPNEQFF; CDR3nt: TGCGCCAGCAGCTTGGGACTAGCGGACCAGACTCCTAATGAGCAGTTCTTC
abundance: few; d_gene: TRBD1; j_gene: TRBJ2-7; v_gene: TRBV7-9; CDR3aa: CASSSRTTGTADYEQYF; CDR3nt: TGTGCCAGCAGCTCCCGCACGACCGGGACAGCGGACTACGAGCAGTACTTC
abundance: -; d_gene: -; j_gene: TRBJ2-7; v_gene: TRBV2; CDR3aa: CASSYYRHTYEQYF; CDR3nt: TGTGCCAGCAGTTATTACAGGCACACCTACGAGCAGTACTTC
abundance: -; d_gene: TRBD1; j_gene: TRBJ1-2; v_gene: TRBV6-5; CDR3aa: CASRRTGYYGYTF; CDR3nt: TGTGCCAGCAGGAGGACAGGGTACTATGGCTACACCTTC
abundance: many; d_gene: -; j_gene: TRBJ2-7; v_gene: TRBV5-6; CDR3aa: CASSQDSGVGYF; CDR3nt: TGTGCCAGCAGCCAGGACAGCGGGGTCGGGTACTTC
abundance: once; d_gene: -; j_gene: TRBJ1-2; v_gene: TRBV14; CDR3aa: CASSQGWGGGSNYGYTF; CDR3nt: TGTGCCAGCAGCCAAGGCTGGGGCGGGGGATCTAACTATGGCTACACCTTC
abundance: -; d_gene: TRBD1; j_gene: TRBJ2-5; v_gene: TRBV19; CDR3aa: CASSGGQAQETQYF; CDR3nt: TGTGCCAGTAGTGGGGGACAGGCCCAAGAGACCCAGTACTTC
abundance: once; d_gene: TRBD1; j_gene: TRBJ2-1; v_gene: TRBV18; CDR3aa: CASSKRQGSSFDEQFF; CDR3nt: TGTGCCAGCTCAAAACGACAGGGATCGAGTTTCGATGAGCAGTTCTTC
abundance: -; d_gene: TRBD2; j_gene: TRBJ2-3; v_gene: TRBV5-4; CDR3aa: CASSRGGAGSEDTQYF; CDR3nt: TGTGCCAGCAGCCGGGGGGGAGCGGGAAGTGAAGATACGCAGTATTTT
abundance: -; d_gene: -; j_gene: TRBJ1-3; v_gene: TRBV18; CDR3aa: CASSPVTESGNTIYF; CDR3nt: TGTGCCAGCTCACCTGTGACAGAGTCTGGAAACACCATATATTTT
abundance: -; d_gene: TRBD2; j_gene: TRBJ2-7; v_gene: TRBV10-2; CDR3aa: CASSESGTSDSYEQYF; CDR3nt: TGCGCCAGCAGTGAGTCAGGGACTAGCGACTCCTACGAGCAGTACTTC
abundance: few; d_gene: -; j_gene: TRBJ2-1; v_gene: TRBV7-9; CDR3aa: CASRAIPGEQFF; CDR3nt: TGTGCCAGCAGAGCCATCCCCGGGGAGCAGTTCTTC
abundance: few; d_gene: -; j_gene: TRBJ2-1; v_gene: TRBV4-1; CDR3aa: CASSQDRVANEQFF; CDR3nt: TGCGCCAGCAGCCAAGACCGCGTTGCTAATGAGCAGTTCTTC
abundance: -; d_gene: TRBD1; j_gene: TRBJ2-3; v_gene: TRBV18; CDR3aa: CASSPGDRGPPTDTQYF; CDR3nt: TGTGCCAGCTCACCAGGGGACAGGGGGCCCCCCACAGATACGCAGTATTTT
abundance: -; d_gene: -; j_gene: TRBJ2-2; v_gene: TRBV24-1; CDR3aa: CATSDPNRDRGELFF; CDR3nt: TGTGCCACCAGTGACCCCAACCGGGATCGCGGGGAGCTGTTTTTT
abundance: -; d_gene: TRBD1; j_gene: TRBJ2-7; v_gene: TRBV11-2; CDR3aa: CASSFTRGRGYEQYF; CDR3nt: TGTGCCAGCAGCTTTACGAGGGGGCGCGGCTACGAGCAGTACTTC
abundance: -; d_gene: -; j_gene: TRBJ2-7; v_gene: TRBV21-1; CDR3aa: CASSKMEPTSGHDYEQYF; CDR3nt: TGTGCCAGCAGCAAAATGGAGCCGACTAGCGGGCATGACTACGAGCAGTACTTC
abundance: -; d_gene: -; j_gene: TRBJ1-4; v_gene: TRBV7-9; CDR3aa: CASRSARRYSGRTNEKLFF; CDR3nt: TGTGCCAGCAGATCCGCCCGGAGGTACTCCGGTAGAACTAATGAAAAACTGTTTTTT
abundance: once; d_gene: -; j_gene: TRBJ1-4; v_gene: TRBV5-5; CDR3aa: CASSLQYRRQNEKLFF; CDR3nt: TGTGCCAGCAGCTTACAGTACAGGAGACAAAATGAAAAACTGTTTTTT
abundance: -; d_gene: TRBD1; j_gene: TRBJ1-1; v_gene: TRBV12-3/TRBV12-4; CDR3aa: CASTSRPGQEAFF; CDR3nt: TGTGCCAGCACCTCAAGACCGGGACAGGAAGCTTTCTTT
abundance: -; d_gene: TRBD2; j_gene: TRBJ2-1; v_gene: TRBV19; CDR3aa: CASSSLLAGDSNEQFF; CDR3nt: TGTGCCAGTAGTTCGCTACTAGCGGGAGATTCTAATGAGCAGTTCTTC
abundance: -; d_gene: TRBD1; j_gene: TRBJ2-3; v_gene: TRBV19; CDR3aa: CASSISGQGGDTQYF; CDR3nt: TGTGCCAGTAGTATAAGTGGACAGGGTGGCGATACGCAGTATTTT
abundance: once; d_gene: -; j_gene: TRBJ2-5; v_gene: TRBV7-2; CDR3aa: CASSFQAGRGETQYF; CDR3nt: TGTGCCAGCAGCTTTCAGGCGGGGAGGGGGGAGACCCAGTACTTC